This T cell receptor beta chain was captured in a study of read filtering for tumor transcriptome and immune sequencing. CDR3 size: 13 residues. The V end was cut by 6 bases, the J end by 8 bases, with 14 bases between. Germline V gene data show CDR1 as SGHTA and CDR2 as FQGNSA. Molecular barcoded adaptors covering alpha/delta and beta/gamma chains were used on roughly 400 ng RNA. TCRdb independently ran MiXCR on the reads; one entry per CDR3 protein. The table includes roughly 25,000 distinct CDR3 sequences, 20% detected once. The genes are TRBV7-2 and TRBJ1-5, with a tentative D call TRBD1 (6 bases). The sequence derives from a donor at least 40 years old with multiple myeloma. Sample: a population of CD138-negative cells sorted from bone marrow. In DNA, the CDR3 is TGTGCCAGCAGGAACAGGGTCGGTGAGCCCCAGCATTTT. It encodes CASRNRVGEPQHF.